This T cell receptor (beta chain) emerged from a study of cytomegalovirus exposure and HLA in healthy donors. With 60 Vbeta and 13 Jbeta primers, the PCR was carried out. Measured with immunoSEQ multiplex PCR; TCRdb has only the in-frame clones, and not every one. The specimen's table records tens of thousands of clones. J gave up 6 bases and V 2 bases, and 8 bases lay outside the gene matches. CDR3 length: 16 residues. Germline-derived CDR1 and CDR2 are SGHAT and FQDESV (reference sequence). The receptor was derived from a boy between 10 and 17 years old in good health and CMV-seronegative. The V gene is TRBV11-1, the J gene TRBJ2-1; 9 positions match TRBD2. Specimen: PBMCs. For the CDR3, the DNA is TGTGCCAGCAGCTTATGGGCTAGCGGGGTATTCAATGAGCAGTTCTTC. It yields the protein CASSLWASGVFNEQFF.